These T cell receptor beta chains were read from a single sample in a study of OX40 agonist ivuxolimab in advanced cancers. Assay: immunoSEQ multiplex PCR; the TCRdb copy retains only in-frame clones and omits some. There are about 34,000 clones in the sample; roughly four fifths occur only once, and 20% to 25% lies in the top ten. Source: CD4+ or CD8+ T cells sorted from blood, taken in a trial of the OX40 agonist ivuxolimab. The source of these receptors is an adult with an advanced solid tumor such as melanoma, head and neck, liver or kidney cancer. Both conserved end residues are part of each CDR3. D genes are given only for firm matches. Where a row states a size, it is once, few, many or the class of an expanded clone; other rows omit it.

>NA|TRBJ2-7|TRBV4-1|NA
TGCGCCAGCAGCCACGCGGGGAGCTCCTACGAGCAGTACTTC
CASSHAGSSYEQYF
>NA|TRBJ1-1|TRBV6-5|NA
TGTGCCGGGAGCCCGGGGGTGAACACTGAAGCTTTCTTT
CAGSPGVNTEAFF
>NA|TRBJ1-2|TRBV29-1|NA
TGCAGCGTTGAAGGGGGGGAGGGTTCAGAGTATGGCTACACCTTC
CSVEGGEGSEYGYTF
>TRBD1|TRBJ2-7|TRBV6-6|NA
TGTGCCAGCAGTCTGGACAGGGCCCTAGAGCAGTACTTC
CASSLDRALEQYF
>TRBD1|TRBJ2-1|TRBV19|few
TGTGCCAGTAGTCCCACAGGGGGCGATTCCTTTTACAATGAGCAGTTCTTC
CASSPTGGDSFYNEQFF
>NA|TRBJ2-7|TRBV5-5|NA
TGTGCCAGCAGCTTGGCCTGGGGGGTCGACGAGCAGTACTTC
CASSLAWGVDEQYF
>NA|TRBJ1-5|TRBV11-1|NA
TGTGCCAGCAGCTCTCCGGAGGGCCAGCCCCAGCATTTT
CASSSPEGQPQHF
>NA|TRBJ2-3|TRBV10-3|NA
TGTGCCATCAGTGAAAATTCCCTGAGTGCGGATACGCAGTATTTT
CAISENSLSADTQYF
>TRBD1|TRBJ2-7|TRBV5-6|NA
TGTGCCAGCAGCTTGAGGGTACAGGGGATCTACGAGCAGTACTTC
CASSLRVQGIYEQYF
>NA|TRBJ2-1|TRBV7-6|NA
TGTGCCAGCAGCTTATTGCTCAATGAGCAGTTCTTC
CASSLLLNEQFF
>NA|TRBJ2-7|TRBV27|NA
TGTGCCAGCAGTTTAACGCAACAGGGTACCCACGAGCAGTACTTC
CASSLTQQGTHEQYF
>NA|TRBJ2-1|TRBV7-6|NA
TGTGCCAGCAGCTTAGAGGCTAGTAGATCCTACAATGAGCAGTTCTTC
CASSLEASRSYNEQFF
>NA|TRBJ2-3|TRBV13|NA
TGTGCCAGCAGCTTAGGCATTCTCTTGTCAGATACGCAGTATTTT
CASSLGILLSDTQYF
>NA|TRBJ1-2|TRBV19|few
TGTGCCAGTAGAGACACCTCGTACTATGGCTACACCTTC
CASRDTSYYGYTF
>TRBD2|TRBJ2-3|TRBV9|NA
TGTGCCAGCAGGAAGGGGACTACGGTGGATACGCAGTATTTT
CASRKGTTVDTQYF
>NA|TRBJ2-7|TRBV6-6|NA
TGTGCCAGCAGGGACTTGGGAGGACGGAAAGAGCAGTACTTC
CASRDLGGRKEQYF
>TRBD1|TRBJ2-2|TRBV5-6|NA
TGTGCCAGCAGCTTGATATGGCGGGACAGGATGATCGGGGAGCTGTTTTTT
CASSLIWRDRMIGELFF
>NA|TRBJ1-1|TRBV6-1|NA
TGTGCCAGCAGTTATTCGCTGAACACTGAAGCTTTCTTT
CASSYSLNTEAFF
>TRBD1|TRBJ1-4|TRBV7-9|once
TGTGCCAGCAGCTTAGGGGGACAGAATGAAAAACTGTTTTTT
CASSLGGQNEKLFF
>TRBD2|TRBJ2-7|TRBV28|NA
TGTGCCAGCAGTGCACTAGCGGAATCCTACGAGCAGTACTTC
CASSALAESYEQYF
>NA|TRBJ1-1|TRBV27|once
TGTGCCAGCAGTTTAGACAGGAGGAACACTGAAGCTTTCTTT
CASSLDRRNTEAFF
>NA|TRBJ1-3|TRBV7-6|NA
TGTGCCAGCAGCTACTCGCAGCGAGGAAACACCATATATTTT
CASSYSQRGNTIYF
>NA|TRBJ1-1|TRBV5-5|once
TGTGCCAGCAGCCCAGGGACGGTGAACACTGAAGCTTTCTTT
CASSPGTVNTEAFF
>NA|TRBJ2-7|TRBV6-1|NA
TGTGCCAGCAGCCGGGACTCCTACGAGCAGTACTTC
CASSRDSYEQYF
>TRBD1|TRBJ2-7|TRBV9|NA
TGTGCCAGCAGCGGAAGTAGAAACAGGGGGGTCTACGAGCAGTACTTC
CASSGSRNRGVYEQYF
>NA|TRBJ2-7|TRBV5-6|NA
TGTGCCAGCAGCTTGTTAAGGGGCGAGCAGTACTTC
CASSLLRGEQYF
>NA|TRBJ1-2|TRBV27|large
TGTGCCAGCAGTTTAGGGTCAGGTCACGGCTATGGCTACACCTTC
CASSLGSGHGYGYTF
>TRBD1|TRBJ2-1|TRBV7-6|NA
TGTGCCAGCAGCTTAGGGACAGGGGAGGGGAGGGAGCAGTTCTTC
CASSLGTGEGREQFF
>TRBD2|TRBJ2-1|TRBV5-6|NA
TGTGCCAGCAGCTTAGGACTAGCGGGGGGCAATGAGCAGTTCTTC
CASSLGLAGGNEQFF
>NA|TRBJ2-1|TRBV15|NA
TGTGCCACCAGCAGAATAGCGGAATCCTACAATGAGCAGTTCTTC
CATSRIAESYNEQFF
>NA|TRBJ1-4|TRBV6-4|NA
TGTGCCAGCAGTGAAGGAGCAGGAAATGAAAAACTGTTTTTT
CASSEGAGNEKLFF
>NA|TRBJ2-2|TRBV7-9|NA
TGTGCCAGCAGATCCCCGATTGGGGAGCTGTTTTTT
CASRSPIGELFF
>NA|TRBJ2-7|TRBV5-1|few
TGCGCCAGCAGCTTGTCTCAGGAGGGGGCGCGGGATATTTACGAGCAGTACTTC
CASSLSQEGARDIYEQYF
>TRBD1|TRBJ1-2|TRBV5-4|NA
TGTGCCAGCAGCAGTCGGACAGGGGGGCACTATGGCTACACCTTC
CASSSRTGGHYGYTF
>TRBD2|TRBJ2-1|TRBV19|NA
TGTGCCAGTAGTACGGAGACTAGCGGCTTCATAGGTGAGCAGTTCTTC
CASSTETSGFIGEQFF
>NA|TRBJ2-6|TRBV30|NA
TGTGCCTGGACCTTAGCGGCCGGGGCCAACGTCCTGACTTTC
CAWTLAAGANVLTF
>NA|TRBJ2-1|TRBV11-2|NA
TGTGCCAGCAGCTTAGGACGGTGGGATGAGCAGTTCTTC
CASSLGRWDEQFF
>NA|TRBJ2-7|TRBV28|NA
TGTGCCAGCAGTTTCTGGGGGAACGAGCAGTACTTC
CASSFWGNEQYF
>NA|TRBJ1-2|TRBV6-6|NA
TGTGCCAGCAGTTACTCGACGGGCTACACCTTC
CASSYSTGYTF
>NA|TRBJ1-1|TRBV4-2|NA
TGTGCCAGCAGCCAAGATCCCGAGGAGGGGTACACTGAAGCTTTCTTT
CASSQDPEEGYTEAFF
>NA|TRBJ2-7|TRBV30|once
TGTGCCTGGAGTGACCTGGGCTACGAGCAGTACTTC
CAWSDLGYEQYF
>TRBD1|TRBJ2-7|TRBV14|NA
TGTGCCAGCAGCCGACCGGGACAGGGAACCTACGAGCAGTACTTC
CASSRPGQGTYEQYF
>TRBD2|TRBJ2-7|TRBV19|NA
TGTGCCAGTACCCCGGGGGGCTCCTACGAGCAGTACTTC
CASTPGGSYEQYF
>TRBD1|TRBJ2-7|TRBV2|NA
TGTGCCAGCAGCGGACAGGGGGCGAACTACGAGCAGTACTTC
CASSGQGANYEQYF
>NA|TRBJ2-3|TRBV20-1|once
TGCAGTGCTCTGTATGATACGCAGTATTTT
CSALYDTQYF
>NA|TRBJ1-1|TRBV4-1|NA
TGCGCCAGCAGTACCCTTCCCGGGGCTGGGGCCACTGAAGCTTTCTTT
CASSTLPGAGATEAFF
>TRBD2|TRBJ2-1|TRBV29-1|NA
TGCAGCGTTGAAGGGGCTAGCGGGAGGGAAGATCTTGGCAATGAGCAGTTCTTC
CSVEGASGREDLGNEQFF